This T cell receptor beta chain appears in the sequencing data of a study of blood T cell repertoires in COVID-19. Study background: Both acute and convalescent COVID-19 samples were obtained from the United States, Italy and Spain. From T cells, B-cell-depleted T cells, or PBMCs came the material, which was cDNA or gDNA.

This clone was recorded a few times. V shed 5 bases and J shed 9 bases, with 23 bases lying between them. CDR1 is SEHNR and CDR2 is FQNEAQ in the germline V gene (reference sequence). The CDR3 has 16 residues. Original analysis: Amplification with reference gene primers provided the estimates of nucleated cell counts. Measured with immunoSEQ multiplex PCR; TCRdb has only the in-frame clones, and not every one. Clonal size and the V and J genes are those of that table, whereas D and trimming came from the DNA. The sample has some 250,000 clones, 70% to 90% seen once. The TCR originated in a woman under 40 with acute or convalescent COVID-19. V gene TRBV7-9 combines with J gene TRBJ2-1; tentative D call: TRBD2 (7 bases). Sequenced material: peripheral blood. The CDR3 DNA reads as TGTGCCAGCAGCCCTACACATTTTGGGAGGGGGATTGAGCAGTTCTTC. Residues: CASSPTHFGRGIEQFF.